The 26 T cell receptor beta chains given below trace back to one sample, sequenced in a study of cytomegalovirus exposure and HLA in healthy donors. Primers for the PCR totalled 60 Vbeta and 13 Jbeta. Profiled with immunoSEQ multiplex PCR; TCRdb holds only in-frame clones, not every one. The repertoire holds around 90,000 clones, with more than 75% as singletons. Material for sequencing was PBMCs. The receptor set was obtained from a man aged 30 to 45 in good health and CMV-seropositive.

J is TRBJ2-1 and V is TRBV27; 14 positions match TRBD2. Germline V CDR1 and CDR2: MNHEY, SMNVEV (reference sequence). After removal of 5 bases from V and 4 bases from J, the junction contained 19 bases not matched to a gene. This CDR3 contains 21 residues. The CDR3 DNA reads TGTGCCAGCAGTCCATACGTTCCTTCCTGGACTAGCGGGAGGACTTACAATGAGCAGTTCTTC. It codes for CASSPYVPSWTSGRTYNEQFF.

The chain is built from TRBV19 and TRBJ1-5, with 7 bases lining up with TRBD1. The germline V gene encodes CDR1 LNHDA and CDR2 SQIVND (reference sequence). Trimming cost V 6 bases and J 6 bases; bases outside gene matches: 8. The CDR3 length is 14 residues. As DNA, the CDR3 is TGTGCCAGTAGCCTGACAGGGCAGGGTCAGCCCCAGCATTTT. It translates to CASSLTGQGQPQHF. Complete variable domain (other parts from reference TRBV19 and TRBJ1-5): DGGITQSPKYLFRKEGQNVTLSCEQNLNHDAMYWYRQDPGQGLRLIYYSQIVNDFQKGDIAEGYSVSREKKESFPLTVTSAQKNPTAFYLCASSLTGQGQPQHFGDGTRLSIL.

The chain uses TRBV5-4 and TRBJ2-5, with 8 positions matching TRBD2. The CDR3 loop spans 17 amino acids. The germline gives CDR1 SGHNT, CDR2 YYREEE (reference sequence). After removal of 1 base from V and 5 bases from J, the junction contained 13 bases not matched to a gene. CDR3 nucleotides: TGTGCCAGCAGCTTGTCCCGGACTAGCTGGGAAGTGGAGACCCAGTACTTC. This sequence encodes CASSLSRTSWEVETQYF.

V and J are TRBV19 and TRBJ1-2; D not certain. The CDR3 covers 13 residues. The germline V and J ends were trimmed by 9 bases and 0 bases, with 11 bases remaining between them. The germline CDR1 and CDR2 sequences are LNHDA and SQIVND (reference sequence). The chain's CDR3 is CASKNWSNYGYTF. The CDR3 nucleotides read TGTGCCAGCAAAAACTGGTCTAACTATGGCTACACCTTC.

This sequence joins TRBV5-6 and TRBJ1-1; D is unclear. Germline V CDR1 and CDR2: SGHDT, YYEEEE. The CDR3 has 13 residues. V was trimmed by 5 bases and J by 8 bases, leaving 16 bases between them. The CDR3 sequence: CASSPPGKLEAFF. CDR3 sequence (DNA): TGTGCCAGCAGTCCTCCCGGGAAACTAGAAGCTTTCTTT. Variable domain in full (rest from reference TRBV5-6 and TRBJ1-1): DAGVTQSPTHLIKTRGQQVTLRCSPKSGHDTVSWYQQALGQGPQFIFQYYEEEERQRGNFPDRFSGHQFPNYSSELNVNALLLGDSALYLCASSPPGKLEAFFGQGTRLTVV.

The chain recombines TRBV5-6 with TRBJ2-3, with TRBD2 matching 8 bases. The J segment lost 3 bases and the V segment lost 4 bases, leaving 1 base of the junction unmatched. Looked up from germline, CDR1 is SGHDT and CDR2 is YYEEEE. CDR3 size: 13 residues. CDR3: CASSTGGTDTQYF. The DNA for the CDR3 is TGTGCCAGCAGCACGGGGGGGACAGATACGCAGTATTTT.

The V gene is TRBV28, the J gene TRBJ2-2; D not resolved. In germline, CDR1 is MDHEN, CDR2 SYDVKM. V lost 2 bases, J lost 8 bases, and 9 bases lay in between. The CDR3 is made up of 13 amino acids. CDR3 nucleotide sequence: TGTGCCAGCAGTTTAACTGCTAGAGGGGAGCTGTTTTTT. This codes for CASSLTARGELFF.

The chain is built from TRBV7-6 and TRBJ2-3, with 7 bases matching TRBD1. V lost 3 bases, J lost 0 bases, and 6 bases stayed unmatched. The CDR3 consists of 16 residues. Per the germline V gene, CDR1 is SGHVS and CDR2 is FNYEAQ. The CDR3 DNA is TGTGCCAGCAGCTTTTTAGGGGGCGCCAGCACAGATACGCAGTATTTT. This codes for CASSFLGGASTDTQYF. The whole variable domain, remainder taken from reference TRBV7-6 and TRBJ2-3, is GAGVSQSPRYKVTKRGQDVALRCDPISGHVSLYWYRQALGQGPEFLTYFNYEAQQDKSGLPNDRFSAERPEGSISTLTIQRTEQRDSAMYRCASSFLGGASTDTQYFGPGTRLTVL.

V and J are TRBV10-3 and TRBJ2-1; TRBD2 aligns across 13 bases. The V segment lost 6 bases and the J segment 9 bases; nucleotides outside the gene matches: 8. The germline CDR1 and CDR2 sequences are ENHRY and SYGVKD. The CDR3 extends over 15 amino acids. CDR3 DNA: TGTGCCATCAGCCAAACTAGCGGGAGGGGAGGTGAGCAGTTCTTC. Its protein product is CAISQTSGRGGEQFF.

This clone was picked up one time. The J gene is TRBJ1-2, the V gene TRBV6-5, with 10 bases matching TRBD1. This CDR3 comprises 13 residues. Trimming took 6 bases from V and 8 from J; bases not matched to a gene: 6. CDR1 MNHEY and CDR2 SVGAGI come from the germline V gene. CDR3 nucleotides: TGTGCCAGCAGCGGGGACAGGGGCCGGGGCTACACCTTC. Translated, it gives CASSGDRGRGYTF.

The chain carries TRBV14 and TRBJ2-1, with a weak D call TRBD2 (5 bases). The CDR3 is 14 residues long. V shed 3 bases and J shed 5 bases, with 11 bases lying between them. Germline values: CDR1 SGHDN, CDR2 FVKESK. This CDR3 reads CASSQWEFDNEQFF. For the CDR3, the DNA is TGTGCCAGCAGCCAGTGGGAGTTTGACAATGAGCAGTTCTTC.

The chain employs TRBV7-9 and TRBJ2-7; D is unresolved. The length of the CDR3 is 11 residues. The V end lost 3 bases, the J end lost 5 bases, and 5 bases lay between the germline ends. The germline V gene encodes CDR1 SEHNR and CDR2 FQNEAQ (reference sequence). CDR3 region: CASSFSDEQYF. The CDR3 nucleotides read TGTGCCAGCAGCTTCTCGGACGAGCAGTACTTC.

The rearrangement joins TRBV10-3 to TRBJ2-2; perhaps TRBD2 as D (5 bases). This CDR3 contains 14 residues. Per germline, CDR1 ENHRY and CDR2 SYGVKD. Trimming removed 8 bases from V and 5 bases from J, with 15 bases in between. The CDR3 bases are TGTGCCATCGGGGTTCAGCCGGGGACCGGGGAGCTGTTTTTT. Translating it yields CAIGVQPGTGELFF.

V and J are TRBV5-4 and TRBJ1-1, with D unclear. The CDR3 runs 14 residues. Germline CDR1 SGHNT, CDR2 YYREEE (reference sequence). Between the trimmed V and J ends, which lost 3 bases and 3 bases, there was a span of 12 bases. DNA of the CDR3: TGTGCCAGCAGCTCCCAGAGGGTGGACACTGAAGCTTTCTTT. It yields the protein CASSSQRVDTEAFF.

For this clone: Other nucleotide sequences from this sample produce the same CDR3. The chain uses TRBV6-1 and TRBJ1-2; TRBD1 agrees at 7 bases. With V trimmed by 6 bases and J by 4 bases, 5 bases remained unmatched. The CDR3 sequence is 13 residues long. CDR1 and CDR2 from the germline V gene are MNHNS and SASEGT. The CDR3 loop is CASSKQGFYGYTF. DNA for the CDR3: TGTGCCAGCAGCAAACAGGGGTTCTATGGCTACACCTTC.

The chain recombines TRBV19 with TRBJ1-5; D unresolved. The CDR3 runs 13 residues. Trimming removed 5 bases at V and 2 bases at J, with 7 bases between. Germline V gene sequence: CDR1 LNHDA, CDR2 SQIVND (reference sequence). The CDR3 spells CASSFAGNQPQHF. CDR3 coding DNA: TGTGCCAGTAGTTTCGCGGGCAATCAGCCCCAGCATTTT.

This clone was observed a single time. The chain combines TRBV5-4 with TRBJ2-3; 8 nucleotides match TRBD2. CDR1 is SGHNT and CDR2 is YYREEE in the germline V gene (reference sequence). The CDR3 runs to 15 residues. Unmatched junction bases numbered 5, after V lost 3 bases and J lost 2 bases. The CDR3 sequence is CASSYRAGATDTQYF. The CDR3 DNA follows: TGTGCCAGCAGCTACCGAGCGGGGGCCACAGATACGCAGTATTTT. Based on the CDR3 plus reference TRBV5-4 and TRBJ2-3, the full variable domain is ETGVTQSPTHLIKTRGQQVTLRCSSQSGHNTVSWYQQALGQGPQFIFQYYREEENGRGNFPPRFSGLQFPNYSSELNVNALELDDSALYLCASSYRAGATDTQYFGPGTRLTVL.

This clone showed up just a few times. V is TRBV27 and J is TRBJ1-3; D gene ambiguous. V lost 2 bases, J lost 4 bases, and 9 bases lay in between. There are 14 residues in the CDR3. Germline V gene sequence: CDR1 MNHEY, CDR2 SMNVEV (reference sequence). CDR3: CASSLRGRGNTIYF. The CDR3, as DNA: TGTGCCAGCAGTTTACGTGGGCGCGGAAACACCATATATTTT.

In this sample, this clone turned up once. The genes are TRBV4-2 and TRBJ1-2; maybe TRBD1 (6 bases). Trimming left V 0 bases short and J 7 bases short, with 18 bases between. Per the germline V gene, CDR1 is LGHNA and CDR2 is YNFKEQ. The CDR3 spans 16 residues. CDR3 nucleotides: TGTGCCAGCAGCCAAGATTTGGGGGGGCGGGGGGTTGGCTACACCTTC. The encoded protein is CASSQDLGGRGVGYTF.

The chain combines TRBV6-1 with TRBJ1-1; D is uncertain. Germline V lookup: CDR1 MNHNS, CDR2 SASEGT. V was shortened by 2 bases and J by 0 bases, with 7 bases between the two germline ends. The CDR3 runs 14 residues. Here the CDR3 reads CASSENNLNTEAFF. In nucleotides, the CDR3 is TGTGCCAGCAGTGAAAACAATTTGAACACTGAAGCTTTCTTT.

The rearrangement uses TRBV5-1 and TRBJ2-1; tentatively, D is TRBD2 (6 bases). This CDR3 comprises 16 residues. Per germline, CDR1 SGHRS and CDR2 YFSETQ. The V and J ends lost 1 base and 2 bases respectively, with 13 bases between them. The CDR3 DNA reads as TGCGCCAGCAGCTTGCCATCTAGCGCACCCTACAATGAGCAGTTCTTC. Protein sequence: CASSLPSSAPYNEQFF.

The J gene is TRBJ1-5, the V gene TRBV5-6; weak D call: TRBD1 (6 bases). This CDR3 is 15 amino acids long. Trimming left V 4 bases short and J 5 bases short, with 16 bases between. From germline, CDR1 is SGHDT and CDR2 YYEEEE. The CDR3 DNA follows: TGTGCCAGCAGCCCCCTCGGGGGGCTGGATCAGCCCCAGCATTTT. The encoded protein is CASSPLGGLDQPQHF.

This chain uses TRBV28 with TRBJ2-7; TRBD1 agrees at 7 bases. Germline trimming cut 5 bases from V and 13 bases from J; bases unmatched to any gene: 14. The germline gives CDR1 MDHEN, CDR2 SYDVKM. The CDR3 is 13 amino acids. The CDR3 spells CASSPTPDRPRYF. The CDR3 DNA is TGTGCCAGCAGTCCGACCCCGGACAGGCCCCGCTACTTC.

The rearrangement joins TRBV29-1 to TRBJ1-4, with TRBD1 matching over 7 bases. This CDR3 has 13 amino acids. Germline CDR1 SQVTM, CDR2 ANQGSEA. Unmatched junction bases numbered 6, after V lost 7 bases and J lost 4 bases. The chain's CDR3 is CSGTGADNEKLFF. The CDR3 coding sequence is TGCAGCGGGACAGGTGCGGATAATGAAAAACTGTTTTTT.

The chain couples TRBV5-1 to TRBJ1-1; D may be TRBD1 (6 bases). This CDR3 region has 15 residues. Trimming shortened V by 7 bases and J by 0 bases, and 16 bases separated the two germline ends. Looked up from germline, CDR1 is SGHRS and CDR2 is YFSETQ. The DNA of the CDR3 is TGCGCCAGCTTCCTCGGGGGGGCCATGAACACTGAAGCTTTCTTT. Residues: CASFLGGAMNTEAFF.

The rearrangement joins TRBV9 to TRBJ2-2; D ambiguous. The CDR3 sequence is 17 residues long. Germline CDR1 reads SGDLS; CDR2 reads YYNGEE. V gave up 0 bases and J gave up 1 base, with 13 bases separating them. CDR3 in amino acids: CASSVDPLARNTGELFF. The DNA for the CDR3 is TGTGCCAGCAGCGTAGACCCATTAGCCCGGAACACCGGGGAGCTGTTTTTT.